Listed below are T cell receptor beta chains from one sample, sequenced in a study of blood T cells in healthy people across ages. TCRdb re-analysed the 5' RACE reads in MiXCR, keeping a single row per CDR3 protein. This repertoire shows hundreds of thousands of distinct CDR3 sequences, 52% found once; its top ten account for approximately 15%. The sequenced material came from blood. The receptors here all came from a woman older than 75 in good health. Both conserved end residues are part of each CDR3. Each record gives: D gene, CDR3 length, J gene, clone size, V gene, CDR3 protein, CDR3 DNA. The D gene is left open where the match is weak. Some rows mark clone size as missing; the rest say once, few, many or name a class of expanded clone.

>TRBD1|14|TRBJ1-2|.|TRBV28
CASTRTGSGYGYTF
TGTGCCAGCACCAGGACAGGGAGCGGCTATGGCTACACCTTC
>.|13|TRBJ2-1|.|TRBV6-4
CASSDAPEDEQFF
TGTGCCAGCAGTGACGCCCCCGAGGATGAGCAGTTCTTC
>.|15|TRBJ1-2|.|TRBV2
CASSEAVKPDYGYTF
TGTGCCAGCAGTGAAGCTGTCAAACCCGACTATGGCTACACCTTC
>.|15|TRBJ2-1|many|TRBV24-1
CATSDPGQGSNEQFF
TGTGCCACCAGTGACCCGGGACAAGGCAGCAATGAGCAGTTCTTC
>TRBD2|15|TRBJ2-7|many|TRBV6-5
CASSILAGAKNEQYF
TGTGCCAGCAGCATACTAGCGGGAGCGAAGAACGAGCAGTACTTC
>TRBD2|14|TRBJ2-7|.|TRBV20-1
CSARASGGSYEQYF
TGCAGTGCTAGGGCGAGCGGGGGGTCCTACGAGCAGTACTTC
>TRBD2|15|TRBJ2-2|few|TRBV7-7
CASSQSGAYTGELFF
TGTGCTAGCAGCCAAAGCGGGGCATACACCGGGGAGCTGTTTTTT
>TRBD2|17|TRBJ2-7|many|TRBV5-5
CASSLEGASGALREQYF
TGTGCCAGCAGCTTGGAGGGGGCTAGCGGGGCTTTAAGAGAGCAGTACTTC
>TRBD1|15|TRBJ2-7|.|TRBV7-8
CASSSRGTGMYEQYF
TGTGCCAGCAGCTCCCGAGGGACAGGGATGTACGAGCAGTACTTC
>TRBD2|15|TRBJ2-5|many|TRBV4-1
CASSQGILAGETQYF
TGCGCCAGCAGCCAAGGAATACTAGCGGGGGAGACCCAGTACTTC
>.|16|TRBJ1-1|few|TRBV18
CASSPQAATMNTEAFF
TGTGCCAGCTCACCACAGGCAGCTACCATGAACACTGAAGCTTTCTTT
>.|14|TRBJ2-1|many|TRBV20-1
CSAPIVNRYNEQFF
TGCAGTGCCCCAATTGTAAACCGCTACAATGAGCAGTTCTTC
>.|15|TRBJ1-5|.|TRBV16
CASTQNPGSNQPQHF
TGTGCCAGCACCCAGAATCCGGGCTCCAATCAGCCCCAGCATTTT
>TRBD2|16|TRBJ2-5|.|TRBV27
CASSFLAGGIQETQYF
TGTGCCAGCAGTTTCCTAGCGGGGGGCATCCAAGAGACCCAGTACTTC
>.|13|TRBJ1-2|many|TRBV12-3/TRBV12-4
CASSLLQGGGYTF
TGTGCCAGCAGTTTACTACAGGGAGGTGGCTACACCTTC
>TRBD1|12|TRBJ1-1|few|TRBV28
CASRERGRQAFF
TGTGCCAGTAGAGAGAGGGGGCGTCAAGCTTTCTTT
>TRBD1|12|TRBJ1-2|many|TRBV28
CATQDRVYGYTF
TGTGCCACCCAGGACAGGGTATATGGCTACACCTTC
>.|14|TRBJ2-7|.|TRBV7-2
CASSRRDISYEQYF
TGTGCCAGCAGCCGTCGGGACATTTCCTACGAGCAGTACTTC
>.|12|TRBJ2-1|many|TRBV10-2
CASYDSYNEQFF
TGCGCCAGCTACGACAGCTACAATGAGCAGTTCTTC
>.|11|TRBJ2-7|.|TRBV20-1
CSVTGRGEQYF
TGCAGTGTTACCGGCAGGGGTGAGCAGTACTTC
>.|13|TRBJ1-1|few|TRBV11-2
CASSCTANTEAFF
TGTGCCAGCAGCTGCACAGCGAACACTGAAGCTTTCTTT
>.|14|TRBJ2-5|.|TRBV7-2
CASSLDLRRETQYF
TGTGCCAGCAGCTTAGATCTGAGGAGAGAGACCCAGTACTTC
>.|16|TRBJ1-1|few|TRBV21-1
CASSNGRPSDPCEAFF
TGTGCCAGCAGCAACGGGAGACCCTCGGACCCCTGTGAAGCTTTCTTT
>TRBD2|14|TRBJ2-5|many|TRBV28
CASTSSGIIETQYF
TGTGCCAGCACCTCTAGCGGGATAATAGAGACCCAGTACTTC
>.|17|TRBJ2-3|.|TRBV29-1
CSVPTSYWPEVTDTQYF
TGCAGCGTTCCTACCTCCTATTGGCCAGAGGTTACAGATACGCAGTATTTT
>.|15|TRBJ2-5|.|TRBV5-1
CASSGTPGPQETQYF
TGCGCCAGCAGCGGCACACCGGGTCCCCAAGAGACCCAGTACTTC
>TRBD2|15|TRBJ2-1|once|TRBV5-1
CASSFGTSGGVEQFF
TGCGCCAGCAGCTTCGGGACTAGCGGGGGAGTTGAGCAGTTCTTC
>.|12|TRBJ2-7|.|TRBV28
CAGSLDGYEQYF
TGTGCCGGCAGTCTAGATGGCTACGAGCAGTACTTC
>.|15|TRBJ2-3|.|TRBV3-1
CASSPGEFSTDTQYF
TGTGCCAGCAGCCCAGGGGAATTTAGCACAGATACGCAGTATTTT
>.|14|TRBJ2-4|few|TRBV7-8
CASSLAQFKNIQYF
TGTGCCAGCAGCTTAGCCCAATTCAAAAACATTCAGTACTTC
>.|15|TRBJ2-7|.|TRBV7-2
CASSLEGDRAYEQYF
TGTGCCAGCAGCTTAGAGGGTGACAGAGCCTACGAGCAGTACTTC
>.|16|TRBJ2-1|few|TRBV2
CASSEAIGLGRNEQFF
TGTGCCAGCAGTGAAGCGATAGGGTTGGGGCGCAATGAGCAGTTCTTC
>TRBD1|16|TRBJ1-6|.|TRBV7-3
CASSLTRDRGNSPLHF
TGTGCCAGCAGCTTAACGAGGGACAGGGGAAATTCACCCCTCCACTTT
>.|15|TRBJ1-4|few|TRBV20-1
CSARDGGVANEKLFF
TGCAGTGCTAGAGATGGGGGGGTAGCTAATGAAAAACTGTTTTTT
>.|13|TRBJ2-5|.|TRBV2
CASSVGPYGTQYF
TGTGCCAGCAGTGTAGGGCCCTATGGGACCCAGTACTTC
>.|15|TRBJ2-3|.|TRBV11-2
CASSLGARTMDTQYF
TGTGCCAGCAGCTTAGGGGCCAGGACAATGGATACGCAGTATTTT
>TRBD1|14|TRBJ2-4|.|TRBV12-3/TRBV12-4
CASSLDRGINIQYF
TGTGCCAGCAGTTTGGACAGGGGGATAAACATTCAGTACTTC
>.|15|TRBJ2-4|.|TRBV12-3/TRBV12-4
CASSSGHKAKNIQYF
TGTGCCAGCAGTTCGGGACACAAAGCCAAAAACATTCAGTACTTC
>TRBD1|14|TRBJ2-1|many|TRBV12-3/TRBV12-4
CASRPGQVGKGQFF
TGTGCCAGCAGACCGGGACAGGTCGGTAAAGGGCAGTTCTTC
>.|19|TRBJ2-6|many|TRBV12-3/TRBV12-4
CASTLFGDSRVPGANVLTF
TGTGCCAGCACTCTTTTCGGCGATAGCAGGGTGCCTGGGGCCAACGTCCTGACTTTC
>TRBD1|16|TRBJ1-5|.|TRBV12-3/TRBV12-4
CASSTLRTGSNQPQHF
TGTGCCAGCAGTACCCTACGGACAGGAAGCAATCAGCCCCAGCATTTT
>.|13|TRBJ2-1|.|TRBV19
CASSIHQANEQFF
TGTGCCAGTAGTATCCATCAAGCCAATGAGCAGTTCTTC
>TRBD2|16|TRBJ2-5|.|TRBV5-4
CASSLVLAGGPNEQYF
TGTGCCAGCAGCTTAGTATTAGCGGGAGGGCCCAATGAGCAGTACTTC
>.|12|TRBJ2-1|.|TRBV7-2
CASSQIRSEQFF
TGTGCCAGCAGCCAAATTCGGAGTGAGCAGTTCTTC
>.|17|TRBJ2-7|once|TRBV20-1
CSARDPKDFSLSYEQYF
TGCAGTGCTAGAGATCCTAAGGACTTCTCGCTCTCCTACGAGCAGTACTTC
>TRBD2|18|TRBJ2-1|many|TRBV7-9
CASSLLVVALAVINEQFF
TGTGCCAGCAGCTTATTGGTGGTGGCACTAGCGGTAATCAATGAGCAGTTCTTC
>TRBD1|14|TRBJ1-2|.|TRBV2
CASSQEGDRGGYTF
TGTGCCAGCAGTCAAGAGGGGGACAGGGGCGGCTACACCTTC
>.|15|TRBJ1-6|.|TRBV10-3
CAISEGFGYNSPLHF
TGTGCCATCAGTGAAGGGTTTGGCTATAATTCACCCCTCCACTTT
>.|12|TRBJ1-2|.|TRBV7-2
CASSLGDTGYTF
TGTGCCAGCAGCTTAGGGGATACCGGCTACACCTTC
>.|12|TRBJ1-5|once|TRBV2
CGSRGVYQPQHF
TGTGGCAGCAGGGGAGTTTATCAGCCCCAGCATTTT
>.|14|TRBJ2-6|many|TRBV7-3
CASGNSSGANVLTF
TGTGCCAGTGGGAACAGCTCTGGGGCCAACGTCCTGACTTTC
>TRBD1|16|TRBJ2-7|.|TRBV4-2
CASSGHKTGGSDEQYF
TGTGCCAGCAGCGGGCATAAGACAGGGGGTTCAGACGAGCAGTACTTC
>.|17|TRBJ1-2|.|TRBV3-1
CASSQDREGGRGYGYTF
TGTGCCAGCAGCCAAGATCGCGAGGGGGGTAGAGGCTATGGCTACACCTTC
>.|16|TRBJ2-2|few|TRBV5-1
CASSLRNSPNTGELFF
TGCGCCAGCAGCTTGCGGAACTCCCCGAACACCGGGGAGCTGTTTTTT
>.|15|TRBJ2-5|once|TRBV5-1
CASSWGVRGDTTQYF
TGCGCCAGCAGCTGGGGAGTCAGGGGGGACACGACCCAGTACTTC
>.|14|TRBJ1-1|many|TRBV6-5
CASSYYHGSTEAFF
TGTGCCAGCAGTTACTATCATGGATCCACTGAAGCTTTCTTT
>.|18|TRBJ1-2|.|TRBV2
CAKSAGTEGGTVNYGYTF
TGTGCCAAGTCAGCCGGGACGGAGGGCGGTACTGTAAACTATGGCTACACCTTC